This is a list of T cell receptor delta chains from one sample in a study of gamma-delta chains in newborns, infants, children. TCRdb called clones anew from the reads with CATT. The sample shows roughly 3,900 delta-chain clones, around 2% of them seen only once. The specimen sequenced was blood. These receptors were collected from a child who was a newborn, infant or young child, either healthy, febrile or measles-vaccinated (not recorded which). Both conserved end residues are part of each CDR3. The D gene is left open where the match is weak. Where a row states a size, it is once, few, many or the class of an expanded clone; other rows omit it.

TRDJ3 few TRDD3 TRDV2 CACDTVGDRSWDTRQMFF TGTGCCTGTGACACCGTGGGGGACCGCTCCTGGGACACCCGACAGATGTTTTTC
TRDJ2 - TRDD3 TRDV2 CACDSLLGDTLTAQLFF TGTGCCTGTGACTCCCTACTGGGGGATACTTTGACAGCACAACTCTTCTTT
TRDJ1 large TRDD3 TRDV2 CACDRLLGAWGRTDKLIF TGTGCCTGTGACCGATTACTGGGGGCCTGGGGGAGGACCGATAAACTCATCTTT
TRDJ1 few TRDD3 TRDV2 CACDTVGIRTDKLIF TGTGCCTGTGACACCGTGGGGATACGCACCGATAAACTCATCTTT
TRDJ2 medium-sized TRDD3 TRDV2 CACDLLGDLTAQLFF TGTGCCTGTGATCTACTGGGGGACCTGACAGCACAACTCTTCTTT
TRDJ3 - TRDD3 TRDV2 CACDFVLGISSWDTRQMFF TGTGCCTGTGACTTCGTACTGGGGATCAGCTCCTGGGACACCCGACAGATGTTTTTC
TRDJ3 - TRDD3 TRDV2 CACDILGDTRQMFF TGTGCCTGTGACATACTGGGGGATACCCGACAGATGTTTTTC
TRDJ3 medium-sized - TRDV2 CACDTAGDSWDTRQMFF TGTGCCTGTGACACCGCGGGGGACTCCTGGGACACCCGACAGATGTTTTTC
TRDJ2 - TRDD3 TRDV2 CACDILGEALTAQLFF TGTGCCTGTGACATACTGGGGGAAGCTTTGACAGCACAACTCTTCTTT
TRDJ3 - - TRDV2 CACDTVLGDKSWDTRQMFF TGTGCCTGTGACACCGTACTGGGAGATAAATCCTGGGACACCCGACAGATGTTTTTC
TRDJ3 - TRDD3 TRDV2 CACDTTVLGGSWDTRQMFF TGTGCCTGTGACACGACCGTACTGGGGGGCTCCTGGGACACCCGACAGATGTTTTTC
TRDJ3 - - TRDV2 CACDTWGSSSWDTRQMFF TGTGCCTGTGACACCTGGGGATCAAGCTCCTGGGACACCCGACAGATGTTTTTC
TRDJ2 few TRDD3 TRDV3 CAPPADWGIISVQLFF TGTGCCCCTCCTGCAGACTGGGGGATCATTTCGGTACAACTCTTCTTT
TRDJ3 - TRDD3 TRDV2 CACDVLGDTTWDARQMFF TGTGCCTGTGACGTACTGGGGGATACCACCTGGGACGCCCGACAGATGTTTTTC
TRDJ2 large TRDD3 TRDV2 CACDLLGDTAQLFF TGTGCCTGTGACTTACTGGGGGATACAGCACAACTCTTCTTT
TRDJ3 - TRDD3 TRDV2 CACDVLGDQSSWDTRQMFF TGTGCCTGTGACGTACTGGGGGATCAGAGCTCCTGGGACACCCGACAGATGTTTTTC
TRDJ3 - - TRDV2 CACDYISWDTRQMFF TGTGCCTGTGATTATATCTCCTGGGACACCCGACAGATGTTTTTC
TRDJ2 few TRDD3 TRDV2 CACDTVGEALTAQLFF TGTGCCTGTGACACCGTGGGGGAAGCTTTGACAGCACAACTCTTCTTT
TRDJ3 few - TRDV2 CACDTWGPSSWDTRQMFF TGTGCCTGTGACACCTGGGGACCCAGCTCCTGGGACACCCGACAGATGTTTTTC
TRDJ3 few - TRAV29/DV5 CAATQYAGATGLSWDTRQMFF TGTGCAGCAACCCAATATGCTGGGGCTACGGGACTTTCCTGGGACACCCGACAGATGTTTTTC
TRDJ1 - - TRDV1 CALGDQILGSYTDKLIF TGTGCTCTTGGGGACCAGATTCTGGGTTCGTACACCGATAAACTCATCTTT
TRDJ1 - TRDD3 TRDV2 CACDTYWGTDKLIF TGTGCCTGTGACACTTACTGGGGGACCGATAAACTCATCTTT
TRDJ2 - TRDD3 TRDV2 CACDTWGIPAQLFF TGTGCCTGTGACACCTGGGGGATACCAGCACAACTCTTCTTT
TRDJ3 - TRDD3 TRDV2 CACDTGDTRTWDTRQMFF TGTGCCTGTGACACCGGGGATACGCGCACCTGGGACACCCGACAGATGTTTTTC
TRDJ3 few - TRDV3 CAFSNCEGVRRPWDTRQMFF TGTGCCTTTAGCAACTGCGAAGGGGTCCGCCGGCCCTGGGACACCCGACAGATGTTTTTC
TRDJ3 - TRDD3 TRDV2 CACDRVLGAPTSWDTRQMFF TGTGCCTGTGACAGGGTACTGGGGGCTCCTACCTCCTGGGACACCCGACAGATGTTTTTC
TRDJ2 - TRDD3 TRDV3 CAFPRYGGYRTAQLFF TGTGCCTTTCCACGTTATGGGGGATATCGGACAGCACAACTCTTCTTT
TRDJ2 - TRDD3 TRDV2 CACGTWGSTAQLFF TGTGCCTGTGGCACCTGGGGGTCGACAGCACAACTCTTCTTT
TRDJ3 large - TRAV29/DV5 CAASALGGLRTSWDTRQMFF TGTGCAGCAAGCGCGCTTGGTGGGCTCAGAACCTCCTGGGACACCCGACAGATGTTTTTC
TRDJ2 few TRDD3 TRDV2 CACDTVGGYASTAQLFF TGTGCCTGTGACACCGTCGGGGGATACGCGTCGACAGCACAACTCTTCTTT
TRDJ3 - TRDD3 TRDV2 CACDPLGDTRWDTRQMFF TGTGCCTGTGACCCCTTGGGGGATACGCGCTGGGACACCCGACAGATGTTTTTC
TRDJ3 - TRDD3 TRDV2 CACDVLGDTHWDTRQMFF TGTGCCTGTGATGTACTGGGGGATACGCACTGGGACACCCGACAGATGTTTTTC
TRDJ2 medium-sized TRDD3 TRDV2 CACDLLGDTAQLFF TGTGCCTGTGACCTACTGGGGGATACAGCACAACTCTTCTTT
TRDJ1 - - TRAV29/DV5 CAASSGDRIYAYTDKLIF TGTGCAGCAAGTTCTGGGGACCGGATTTATGCATACACCGATAAACTCATCTTT
TRDJ3 few TRDD3 TRDV2 CACDILGVSSWDTRQMFF TGTGCCTGTGACATACTGGGGGTCAGCTCCTGGGACACCCGACAGATGTTTTTC
TRDJ3 - TRDD3 TRDV2 CACDTAGILGSWDTRQMFF TGTGCCTGTGACACCGCGGGGATACTAGGCTCCTGGGACACCCGACAGATGTTTTTC
TRDJ3 - TRDD3 TRDV2 CACDPVLGDTLTWDTRQMFF TGTGCCTGTGATCCCGTACTGGGGGATACGTTAACCTGGGACACCCGACAGATGTTTTTC
TRDJ3 few TRDD3 TRDV2 CACDPLLGVSWDTRQMFF TGTGCCTGTGACCCGCTACTGGGGGTCTCCTGGGACACCCGACAGATGTTTTTC
TRDJ2 few TRDD3 TRDV2 CACDTVELGDKSAAQLFF TGTGCCTGTGACACCGTTGAACTGGGGGATAAATCGGCAGCACAACTCTTCTTT
TRDJ2 few TRDD3 TRDV2 CACDPAGGSPALTAQLFF TGTGCCTGTGACCCCGCTGGGGGTTCCCCCGCTTTGACAGCACAACTCTTCTTT
TRDJ1 - TRDD3 TRDV1 CALGEPVPRYWGIRYTDKLIF TGTGCTCTTGGGGAACCAGTTCCGCGTTACTGGGGGATTCGCTACACCGATAAACTCATCTTT
TRDJ2 large TRDD3 TRDV2 CACDTLLGDTAQLFF TGTGCCTGTGACACTCTACTGGGGGATACAGCACAACTCTTCTTT